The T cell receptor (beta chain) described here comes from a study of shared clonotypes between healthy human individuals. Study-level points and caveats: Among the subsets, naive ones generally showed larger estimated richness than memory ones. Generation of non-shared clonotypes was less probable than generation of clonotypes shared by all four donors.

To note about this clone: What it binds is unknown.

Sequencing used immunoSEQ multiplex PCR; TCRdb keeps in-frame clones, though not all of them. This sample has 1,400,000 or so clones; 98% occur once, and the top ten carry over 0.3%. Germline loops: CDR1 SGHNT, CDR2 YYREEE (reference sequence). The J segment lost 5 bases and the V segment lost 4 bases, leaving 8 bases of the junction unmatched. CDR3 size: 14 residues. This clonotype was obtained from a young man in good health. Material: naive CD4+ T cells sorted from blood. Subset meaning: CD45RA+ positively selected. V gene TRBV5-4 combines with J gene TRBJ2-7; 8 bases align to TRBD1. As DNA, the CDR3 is TGTGCCAGCAGCCCAAGGACAGGGTACCACGAGCAGTACTTC. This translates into CASSPRTGYHEQYF.